This T cell receptor (beta chain) was sequenced for a study of Ad26.COV2.S vaccination and SARS-CoV-2 variants. Overall study: In the study, Ad26.COV2.S was injected intramuscularly once, or twice 56 days apart. Study results and caveats: After vaccination, substantial breadth of spike-specific CD8+ and CD4+ responses was reported. Possible underestimation of total T cell responses by the TCR breadth and depth analyses was noted.

Germline V CDR1 and CDR2: GTSNPN, SVGIG (reference sequence). The V end lost 0 bases, the J end lost 1 base, and 9 bases lay between the germline ends. This CDR3 comprises 14 residues. Described treatment: some 20 received Ad26.COV2.S at low or high dose, single or two shots; a few received placebo; per-sample allocation not given. Collection of samples fell on day 63 after the first vaccine or placebo injection. In its sample, this clone was seen a few times. Antigen: not known. Only in-frame clones appear in the TCRdb table, and some are missing; sequencing was by immunoSEQ multiplex PCR. Of about 480,000 clones listed, about 83% are singletons.

The chain couples TRBV30 to TRBJ2-5; the D gene is possibly TRBD1 (6 bases). The sequenced sample was peripheral blood, obtained in a trial of Ad26.COV2.S vaccine versus placebo. The sequence came from a person aged 18-65 years who received the Ad26.COV2.S COVID-19 vaccine or a placebo. The CDR3 spells CAWSVGGPQETQYF. The CDR3, as DNA: TGTGCCTGGAGTGTAGGGGGTCCCCAAGAGACCCAGTACTTC.